The rows below give T cell receptor beta chains drawn from one sample of a study of blood T cell repertoires in COVID-19. TCRdb's copy holds only in-frame clones and misses some; the assay was immunoSEQ multiplex PCR. Of roughly 310,000 clones in the sample, 88% were seen once. Sequencing used peripheral blood. These receptors were taken from a woman aged 50 to 60 with active or convalescent COVID-19. CDR3s include the opening cysteine and the closing phenylalanine or tryptophan. A D gene is named only where the DNA matches it firmly. Clone size is not always given. Where it is, it says once, few, many or a class for expanded clones.

>TRBV7-2|NA|TRBD1|TRBJ1-3
TGTGCCAGCAGTCGGGACAGGGGGCTAGTGAACACCATATATTTT
CASSRDRGLVNTIYF
>TRBV11-2|NA|NA|TRBJ2-3
TGTGCCAGCAGTCATTCCAGGAACACAGATACGCAGTATTTT
CASSHSRNTDTQYF
>TRBV19|NA|TRBD1|TRBJ1-4
TGTGCCAGTAGTGGGTATAGCGGACAGGAAGAGGGAAGCAATGAAAAACTGTTTTTT
CASSGYSGQEEGSNEKLFF
>TRBV5-4|NA|TRBD2|TRBJ2-2
TGTGCCAGCAGCATACGAGGGAGGGGATCGGGCACCGGGGAGCTGTTTTTT
CASSIRGRGSGTGELFF
>TRBV30|NA|NA|TRBJ1-5
TGTGCCTGGAAAACGTTCTATAGCAATCAGCCCCAGCATTTT
CAWKTFYSNQPQHF
>TRBV29-1|NA|TRBD2|TRBJ2-3
TGCAGCGAAATTCCCGCTAGCGGGGGTACAGATACGCAGTATTTT
CSEIPASGGTDTQYF
>TRBV5-4|once|TRBD2|TRBJ2-3
TGTGCCAGCAGCGGACTAGCGGGGGGGCCTAGGAATACGCAGTATTTT
CASSGLAGGPRNTQYF
>TRBV5-4|NA|NA|TRBJ2-5
TGTGCCAGCAGCCACGGGAGCGAGACCCAGTACTTC
CASSHGSETQYF
>TRBV20-1|NA|NA|TRBJ2-5
TGCAGTGCTAGTTCGGGACAAGAGACCCAGTACTTC
CSASSGQETQYF
>TRBV29-1|NA|TRBD1|TRBJ1-2
TGCAGCGCAAGACAGGGAAGAGCCTATGGCTACACCTTC
CSARQGRAYGYTF
>TRBV30|NA|NA|TRBJ2-7
TGTGCCGGCAATCGGGGCTACGAGCAGTACTTC
CAGNRGYEQYF
>TRBV10-3|NA|TRBD1|TRBJ2-7
TGTGCCATCAGTGAGCTTTTTGGACAGGGGAGCGAGCAGTACTTC
CAISELFGQGSEQYF
>TRBV6-2/TRBV6-3|NA|TRBD1|TRBJ1-2
TGTGCCAGCAGCTCCGGACAGGGGGGGTATGGCTACACCTTC
CASSSGQGGYGYTF
>TRBV7-9|NA|NA|TRBJ2-7
TGTGCCAGCAGCCTCTCCCAGGGTGGGCAGTACTTC
CASSLSQGGQYF
>TRBV29-1|NA|NA|TRBJ2-2
TGCAGCGTTCTTTACTGGGCCAGGGGCGGGGAGCTGTTTTTT
CSVLYWARGGELFF
>TRBV7-2|NA|TRBD2|TRBJ2-7
TGTGCCAGCAGCCAAGGGGCGGGAGGCGCCTACGAGCAGTACTTC
CASSQGAGGAYEQYF
>TRBV7-6|once|TRBD2|TRBJ2-7
TGTGCCAGCAGCTTAGTACTAGCGGGAACTCACTACGAGCAGTACTTC
CASSLVLAGTHYEQYF
>TRBV4-3|NA|TRBD1|TRBJ1-1
TGCGCCAGCAGCCCGGGACAGGGATCCACTGAAGCTTTCTTT
CASSPGQGSTEAFF
>TRBV18|NA|TRBD1|TRBJ1-3
TGTGCCAGCTCACCTAACAGGGGGCAGTCTGGAAACACCATATATTTT
CASSPNRGQSGNTIYF
>TRBV5-4|NA|TRBD1|TRBJ1-1
TGTGCCAGCAGCCCGACAGGGCCGAACACTGAAGCTTTCTTT
CASSPTGPNTEAFF
>TRBV27|NA|NA|TRBJ2-7
TGTGCCAGCAGTTTGGGCAGATCCTACGAGCAGTACTTC
CASSLGRSYEQYF
>TRBV7-2|NA|TRBD1|TRBJ1-1
TGTGCCAGCAGCTACCGACAGGGCACTGAAGCTTTCTTT
CASSYRQGTEAFF
>TRBV4-3|NA|NA|TRBJ1-4
TGCGCCAGCAGCCTCCTCGGGGCAACTAATGAAAAACTGTTTTTT
CASSLLGATNEKLFF
>TRBV4-2|NA|NA|TRBJ1-2
TGTGCCAGCAGCTCCAAGGTAGGGGTTTTGGGCTACACCTTC
CASSSKVGVLGYTF
>TRBV6-5|NA|TRBD1|TRBJ2-2
TGTGCCAGCAGTTACTTCGGACAGGGAAGCACCGGGGAGCTGTTTTTT
CASSYFGQGSTGELFF
>TRBV7-2|NA|NA|TRBJ1-1
TGTGCCAGCAGCCTCCAGGGGATTGGCACTGAAGCTTTCTTT
CASSLQGIGTEAFF
>TRBV30|NA|TRBD1|TRBJ2-1
TGTGCCTGGATGAGGACAGGGGCACATTACAATGAGCAGTTCTTC
CAWMRTGAHYNEQFF
>TRBV14|NA|TRBD1|TRBJ2-3
TGTGCCAGCAGTCGATCTCCGGGACAGAATACGCAGTATTTT
CASSRSPGQNTQYF
>TRBV5-5|NA|NA|TRBJ1-2
TGTGCCAGCAGCTTGGCCCCAGGGAACTATGGCTACACCTTC
CASSLAPGNYGYTF
>TRBV4-2|NA|NA|TRBJ1-4
TGTGCCAGCAGCCCCGACGGGAATAATGAAAAACTGTTTTTT
CASSPDGNNEKLFF
>TRBV6-2/TRBV6-3|once|NA|TRBJ1-1
TGTGCCAGCAGTTATTGGGGCAGGAACACTGAAGCTTTCTTT
CASSYWGRNTEAFF
>TRBV5-5|NA|NA|TRBJ1-6
TGTGCCAGCAGCTTGTGGGACATAAGAGACAATTCACCCCTCCACTTT
CASSLWDIRDNSPLHF
>TRBV4-3|NA|NA|TRBJ1-5
TGCGCCAGCAGCCAAGATCGCGTTCAGCCCCAGCATTTT
CASSQDRVQPQHF
>TRBV7-3|NA|NA|TRBJ2-3
TGTGCCAGCAGCTTTGGAGGGGGCGAGGCAGATACGCAGTATTTT
CASSFGGGEADTQYF
>TRBV5-5|NA|TRBD1|TRBJ1-6
TGTGCCAGCAGCTTGGTAGGACAGGGAAGTTCACCCCTCCACTTT
CASSLVGQGSSPLHF
>TRBV6-2/TRBV6-3|NA|NA|TRBJ1-1
TGTGCCAGCAGTTACGCCCGAACAGCTCAGAACACTGAAGCTTTCTTT
CASSYARTAQNTEAFF
>TRBV7-9|few|TRBD2|TRBJ2-2
TGTGCCAGCAGCTTAGGCGGGAGCGGCACCGGGGAGCTGTTTTTT
CASSLGGSGTGELFF
>TRBV2|NA|TRBD2|TRBJ2-1
TGTGCCAGCAGGCTACTAGCGGGAATCAACAATGAGCAGTTCTTC
CASRLLAGINNEQFF
>TRBV19|NA|TRBD1|TRBJ2-7
TGTGCCAGTAGTTTCACAGGGGGGAACGAGCAGTACTTC
CASSFTGGNEQYF
>TRBV18|NA|NA|TRBJ1-1
TGTGCCAGCTCACCTCGTGGAGGGGCGAACACTGAAGCTTTCTTT
CASSPRGGANTEAFF
>TRBV27|NA|TRBD1|TRBJ1-2
TGTGCCAGCAGTTCAGGGACAGGGTTACGGTCTGGCTACACCTTC
CASSSGTGLRSGYTF
>TRBV6-5|few|NA|TRBJ2-1
TGTGCCAGCAGCGAGAACAGTGAGCAGTTCTTC
CASSENSEQFF
>TRBV7-9|NA|TRBD2|TRBJ2-1
TGTGCCAGCAGCCCAAGGCGGCGGGAGGGCCGGAATGAGCAGTTCTTC
CASSPRRREGRNEQFF